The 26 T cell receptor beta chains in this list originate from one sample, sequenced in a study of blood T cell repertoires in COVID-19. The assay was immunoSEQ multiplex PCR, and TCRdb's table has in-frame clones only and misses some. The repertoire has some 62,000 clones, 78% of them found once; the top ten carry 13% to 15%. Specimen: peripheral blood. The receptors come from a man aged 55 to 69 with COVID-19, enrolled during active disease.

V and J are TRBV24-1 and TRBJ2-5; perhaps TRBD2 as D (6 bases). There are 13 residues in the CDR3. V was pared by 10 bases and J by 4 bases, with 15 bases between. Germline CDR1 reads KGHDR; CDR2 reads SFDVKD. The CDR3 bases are TGTGCCACGGAGGGTGTGGGGACAGAGACCCAGTACTTC. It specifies CATEGVGTETQYF.

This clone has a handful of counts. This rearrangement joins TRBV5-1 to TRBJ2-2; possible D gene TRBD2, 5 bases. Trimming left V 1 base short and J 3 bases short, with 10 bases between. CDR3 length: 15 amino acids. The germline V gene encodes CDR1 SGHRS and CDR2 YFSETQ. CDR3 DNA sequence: TGCGCCAGCAGCTTGACTAGGCTGTACACCGGGGAGCTGTTTTTT. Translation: CASSLTRLYTGELFF. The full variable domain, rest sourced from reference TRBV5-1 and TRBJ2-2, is KAGVTQTPRYLIKTRGQQVTLSCSPISGHRSVSWYQQTPGQGLQFLFEYFSETQRNKGNFPGRFSGRQFSNSRSEMNVSTLELGDSALYLCASSLTRLYTGELFFGEGSRLTVL.

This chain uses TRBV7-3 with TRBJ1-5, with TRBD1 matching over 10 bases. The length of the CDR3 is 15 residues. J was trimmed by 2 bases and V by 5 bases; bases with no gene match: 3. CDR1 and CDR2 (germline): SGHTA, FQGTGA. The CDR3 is CASSTTGGGNQPQHF. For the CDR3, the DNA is TGTGCCAGCAGCACGACAGGGGGCGGCAATCAGCCCCAGCATTTT. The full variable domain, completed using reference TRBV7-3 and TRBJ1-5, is GAGVSQTPSNKVTEKGKYVELRCDPISGHTALYWYRQSLGQGPEFLIYFQGTGAADDSGLPNDRFFAVRPEGSVSTLKIQRTERGDSAVYLCASSTTGGGNQPQHFGDGTRLSIL.

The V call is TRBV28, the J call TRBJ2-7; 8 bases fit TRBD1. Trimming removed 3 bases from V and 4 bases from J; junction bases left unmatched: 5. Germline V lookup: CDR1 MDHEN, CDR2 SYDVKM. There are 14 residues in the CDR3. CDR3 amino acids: CASSFQGARYEQYF. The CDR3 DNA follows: TGTGCCAGCAGTTTTCAGGGGGCGCGGTACGAGCAGTACTTC.

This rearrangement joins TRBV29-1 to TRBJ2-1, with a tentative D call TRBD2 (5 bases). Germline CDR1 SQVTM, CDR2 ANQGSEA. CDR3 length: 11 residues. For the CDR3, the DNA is TGCAACGGGGTCGCCTACAATGAGCAGTTCTTC. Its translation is CNGVAYNEQFF.

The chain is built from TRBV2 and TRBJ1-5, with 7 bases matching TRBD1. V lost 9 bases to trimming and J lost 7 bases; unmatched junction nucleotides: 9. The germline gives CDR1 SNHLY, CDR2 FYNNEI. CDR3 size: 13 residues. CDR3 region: CASVQGLRQPQHF. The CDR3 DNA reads TGTGCCAGTGTACAGGGGTTAAGGCAGCCCCAGCATTTT.

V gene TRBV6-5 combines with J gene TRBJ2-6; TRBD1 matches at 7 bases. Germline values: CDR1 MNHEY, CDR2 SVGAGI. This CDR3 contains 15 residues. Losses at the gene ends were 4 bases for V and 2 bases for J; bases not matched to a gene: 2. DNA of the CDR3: TGTGCCAGCAGTTGGACAGGAGCTGGGGCCAACGTCCTGACTTTC. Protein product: CASSWTGAGANVLTF.

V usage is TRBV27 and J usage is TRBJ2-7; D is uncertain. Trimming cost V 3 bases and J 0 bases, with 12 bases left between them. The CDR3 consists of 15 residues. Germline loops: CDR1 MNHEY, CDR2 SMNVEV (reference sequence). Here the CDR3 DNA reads TGTGCCAGCAGTTTCCGTACGGTGAACTCCTACGAGCAGTACTTC. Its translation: CASSFRTVNSYEQYF.

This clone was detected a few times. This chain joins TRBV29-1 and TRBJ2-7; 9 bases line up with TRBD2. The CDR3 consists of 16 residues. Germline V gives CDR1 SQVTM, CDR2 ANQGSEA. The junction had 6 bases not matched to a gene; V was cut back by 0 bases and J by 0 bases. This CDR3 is CSVEDPGRGGSYEQYF. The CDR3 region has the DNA TGCAGCGTTGAAGACCCCGGGCGGGGGGGCTCCTACGAGCAGTACTTC.

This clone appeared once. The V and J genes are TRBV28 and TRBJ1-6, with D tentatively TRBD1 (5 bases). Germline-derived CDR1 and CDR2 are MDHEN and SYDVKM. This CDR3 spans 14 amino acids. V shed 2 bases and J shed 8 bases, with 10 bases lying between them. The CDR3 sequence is CASSLAGIYSPLHF. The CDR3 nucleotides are TGTGCCAGCAGTTTAGCAGGGATTTATTCACCCCTCCACTTT.

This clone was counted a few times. The CDR3: CASNIGTGNQPQHF. The CDR3 nucleotides read TGCGCCAGCAACATAGGGACAGGCAATCAGCCCCAGCATTTT. This chain connects TRBV10-1 to TRBJ1-5, with 7 positions matching TRBD1. Germline CDR1 is WNHNN and CDR2 is SYGVQD (reference sequence). With V trimmed by 7 bases and J by 2 bases, 5 bases remained unmatched. The CDR3 covers 14 residues.

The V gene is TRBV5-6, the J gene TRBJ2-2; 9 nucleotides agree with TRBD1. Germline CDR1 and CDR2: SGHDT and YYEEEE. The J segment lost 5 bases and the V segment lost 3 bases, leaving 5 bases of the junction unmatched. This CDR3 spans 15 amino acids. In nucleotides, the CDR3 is TGTGCCAGCAGCTGGGGACAGGGTTGGACCGGGGAGCTGTTTTTT. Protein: CASSWGQGWTGELFF.

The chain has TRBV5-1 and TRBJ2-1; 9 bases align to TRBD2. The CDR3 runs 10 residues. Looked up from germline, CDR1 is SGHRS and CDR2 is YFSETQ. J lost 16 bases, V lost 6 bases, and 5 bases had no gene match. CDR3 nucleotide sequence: TGCGCCAGCAAAGGGACTAGCATTTTCTTC. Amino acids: CASKGTSIFF.

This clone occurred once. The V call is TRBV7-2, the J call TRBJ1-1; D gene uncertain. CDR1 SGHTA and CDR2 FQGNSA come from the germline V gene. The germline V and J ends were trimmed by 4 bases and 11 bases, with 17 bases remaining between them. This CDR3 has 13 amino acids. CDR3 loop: CASSYLEGLGAFF. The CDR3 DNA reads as TGTGCCAGCAGCTACCTAGAAGGACTTGGGGCTTTCTTT.

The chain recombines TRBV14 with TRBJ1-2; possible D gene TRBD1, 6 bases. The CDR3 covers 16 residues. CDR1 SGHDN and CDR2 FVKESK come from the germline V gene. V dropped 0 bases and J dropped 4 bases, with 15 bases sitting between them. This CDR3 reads CASSQDQRQEAYGYTF. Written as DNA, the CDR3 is TGTGCCAGCAGCCAAGATCAACGACAGGAGGCCTATGGCTACACCTTC.

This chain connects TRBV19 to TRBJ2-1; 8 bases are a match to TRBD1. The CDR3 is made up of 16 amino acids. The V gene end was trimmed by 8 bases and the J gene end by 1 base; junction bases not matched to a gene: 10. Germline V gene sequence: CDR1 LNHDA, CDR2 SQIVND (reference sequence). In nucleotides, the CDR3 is TGTGCCAGTTCCAGGGGGCCCTTATATTCCTACAATGAGCAGTTCTTC. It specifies CASSRGPLYSYNEQFF. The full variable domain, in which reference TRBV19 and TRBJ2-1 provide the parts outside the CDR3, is DGGITQSPKYLFRKEGQNVTLSCEQNLNHDAMYWYRQDPGQGLRLIYYSQIVNDFQKGDIAEGYSVSREKKESFPLTVTSAQKNPTAFYLCASSRGPLYSYNEQFFGPGTRLTVL.

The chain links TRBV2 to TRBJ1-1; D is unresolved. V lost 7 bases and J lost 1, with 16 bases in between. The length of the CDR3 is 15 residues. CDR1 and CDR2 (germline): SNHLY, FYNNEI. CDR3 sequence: CASNRGAPGNTEAFF. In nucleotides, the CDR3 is TGTGCCAGCAACCGCGGAGCTCCGGGGAACACTGAAGCTTTCTTT.

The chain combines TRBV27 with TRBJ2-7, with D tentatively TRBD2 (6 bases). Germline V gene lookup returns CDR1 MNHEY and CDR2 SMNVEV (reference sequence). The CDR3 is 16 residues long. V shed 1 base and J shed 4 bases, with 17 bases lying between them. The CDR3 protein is CASSLYNTGAGYEQYF. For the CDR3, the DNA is TGTGCCAGCAGTTTATACAACACTGGGGCGGGGTACGAGCAGTACTTC.

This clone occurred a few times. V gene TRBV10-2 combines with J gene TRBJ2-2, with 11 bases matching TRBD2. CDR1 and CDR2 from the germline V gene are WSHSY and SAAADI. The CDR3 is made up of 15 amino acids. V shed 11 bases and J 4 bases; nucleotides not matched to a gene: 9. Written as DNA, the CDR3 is TGCGCCGCGGAGGGGACTAGCGGACCCACCGGGGAGCTGTTTTTT. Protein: CAAEGTSGPTGELFF.

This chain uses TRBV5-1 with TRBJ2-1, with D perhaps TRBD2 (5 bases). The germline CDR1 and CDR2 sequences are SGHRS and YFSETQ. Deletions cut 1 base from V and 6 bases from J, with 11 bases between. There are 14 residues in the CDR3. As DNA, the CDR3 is TGCGCCAGCAGCTTGACGGGGTTACTCAATGAGCAGTTCTTC. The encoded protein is CASSLTGLLNEQFF.

The CDR3 protein is CASRAGVTGNTIYF. In DNA form, the CDR3 reads TGTGCCAGCAGAGCAGGCGTTACTGGAAACACCATATATTTT. The chain links TRBV6-5 to TRBJ1-3; D gene uncertain. Germline assignment: CDR1 MNHEY and CDR2 SVGAGI. CDR3 length: 14 amino acids. Deletions cut 6 bases from V and 2 bases from J, with 11 bases between.

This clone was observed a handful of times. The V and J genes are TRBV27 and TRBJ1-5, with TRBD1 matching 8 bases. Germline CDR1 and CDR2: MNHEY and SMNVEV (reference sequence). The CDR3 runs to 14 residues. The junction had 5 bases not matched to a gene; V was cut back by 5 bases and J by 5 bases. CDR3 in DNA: TGTGCCAGCAGTCCTGGACAGGGTGATCAGCCCCAGCATTTT. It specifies CASSPGQGDQPQHF.

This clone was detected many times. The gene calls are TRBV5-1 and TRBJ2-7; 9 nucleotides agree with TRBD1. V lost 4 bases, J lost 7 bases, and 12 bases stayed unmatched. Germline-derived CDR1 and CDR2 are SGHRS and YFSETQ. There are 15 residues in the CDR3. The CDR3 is CASSLLNRGPGEQYF. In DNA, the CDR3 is TGCGCCAGCAGCCTGTTAAACAGGGGGCCTGGAGAGCAGTACTTC.

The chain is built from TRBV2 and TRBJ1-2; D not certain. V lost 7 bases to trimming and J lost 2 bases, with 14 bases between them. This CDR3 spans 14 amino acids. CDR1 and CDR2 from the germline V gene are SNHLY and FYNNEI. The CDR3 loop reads CASTRVGGNYGYTF. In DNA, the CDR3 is TGTGCCAGCACCCGAGTGGGAGGGAACTATGGCTACACCTTC.

In DNA, the CDR3 is TGTGCCAGCAGTTTTCCCTTAAGGGGGCTCGGTCAGTACTTC. It encodes CASSFPLRGLGQYF. This sequence joins TRBV6-6 and TRBJ2-7; 7 nucleotides align to TRBD1. CDR3 length: 14 amino acids. Trimming cost V 4 bases and J 10 bases; bases outside gene matches: 13. Germline CDR1 MNHNY, CDR2 SVGAGI (reference sequence).

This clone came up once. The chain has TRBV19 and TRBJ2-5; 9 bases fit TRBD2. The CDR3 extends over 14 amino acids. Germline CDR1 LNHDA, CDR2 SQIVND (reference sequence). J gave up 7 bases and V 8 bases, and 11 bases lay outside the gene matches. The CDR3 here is CASRSGGTPGTQYF. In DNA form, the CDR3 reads TGTGCCAGTCGCAGCGGGGGGACCCCAGGGACCCAGTACTTC. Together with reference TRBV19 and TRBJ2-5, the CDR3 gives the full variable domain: DGGITQSPKYLFRKEGQNVTLSCEQNLNHDAMYWYRQDPGQGLRLIYYSQIVNDFQKGDIAEGYSVSREKKESFPLTVTSAQKNPTAFYLCASRSGGTPGTQYFGPGTRLLVL.